The 12 T cell receptor beta chains presented below share a single source sample, sequenced in a study of human T cells and chemical hapten exposure. The authors extracted total RNA from unfractionated whole blood. TCRdb reanalysed the 5' RACE reads using MiXCR and keeps one entry per CDR3 protein. Of around 100,000 distinct CDR3 sequences in the sample, around a fifth were seen once. These receptors came from a human donor in good health.

This clonotype was seen repeatedly, ten times or more. The V gene is TRBV5-1, the J gene TRBJ2-2; perhaps TRBD2 as D (5 bases). Per the germline V gene, CDR1 is SGHRS and CDR2 is YFSETQ. V was pared by 0 bases and J by 6 bases, with 9 bases between. CDR3 size: 14 residues. The CDR3 region has the DNA TGCGCCAGCAGCTTGGACGGGATCGCCGGGGAGCTGTTTTTT. Translation: CASSLDGIAGELFF. The full variable domain, completed using reference TRBV5-1 and TRBJ2-2, is KAGVTQTPRYLIKTRGQQVTLSCSPISGHRSVSWYQQTPGQGLQFLFEYFSETQRNKGNFPGRFSGRQFSNSRSEMNVSTLELGDSALYLCASSLDGIAGELFFGEGSRLTVL.

The rearrangement links TRBV18 to TRBJ1-1; D is unresolved. V lost 6 bases to trimming and J lost 0 bases, with 14 bases between them. Germline assignment: CDR1 KGHSH and CDR2 LQKENI. The CDR3 extends over 15 amino acids. The CDR3 DNA is TGTGCCAGCTCCTCGGCCGTTGGCATGAACACTGAAGCTTTCTTT. Its translation is CASSSAVGMNTEAFF.

Only a few counts were recorded for this clonotype. The chain carries TRBV6-2 or TRBV6-3 and TRBJ1-1; tentatively, D is TRBD1 (5 bases). CDR1 and CDR2 from the germline V gene are MNHEY and SVGEGT. V was pared by 0 bases and J by 3 bases, with 8 bases between. The CDR3 length is 14 residues. The CDR3 DNA sequence: TGTGCCAGCAGTTACTCGGCAGGGTACACTGAAGCTTTCTTT. This codes for CASSYSAGYTEAFF.

The rearrangement uses TRBV5-4 and TRBJ2-2; 7 bases line up with TRBD1. The CDR3 is made up of 15 amino acids. The trim removed 6 bases at V and 0 bases at J, leaving 5 bases unmatched. Germline loops: CDR1 SGHNT, CDR2 YYREEE (reference sequence). The CDR3 protein is CASNHGTANTGELFF. The CDR3 DNA reads TGTGCCAGCAACCACGGGACAGCGAACACCGGGGAGCTGTTTTTT.

This clonotype was counted a few times. This chain connects TRBV6-4 to TRBJ1-2, with TRBD1 matching over 8 bases. Trimming removed 5 bases from V and 8 bases from J; junction bases left unmatched: 7. Germline CDR1 reads MRHNA; CDR2 reads SNTAGT. This CDR3 is 13 amino acids long. Here the CDR3 DNA reads TGTGCCAGCAGTCCCCGGACAGGGAACGGCTACACCTTC. Its protein product is CASSPRTGNGYTF.

This clonotype has only a few counts. The V call is TRBV11-3, the J call TRBJ2-7, with 9 positions matching TRBD1. Germline lookup yields CDR1 SGHNT and CDR2 YENEEA. This CDR3 contains 15 residues. J lost 2 bases, V lost 6 bases, and 8 bases had no gene match. CDR3 in amino acids: CASSLTGTGTYEQYF. The DNA for the CDR3 is TGTGCCAGCAGTTTGACCGGGACAGGGACCTACGAGCAGTACTTC.

The rearrangement links TRBV27 to TRBJ2-7, with D perhaps TRBD2 (5 bases). In germline, CDR1 is MNHEY, CDR2 SMNVEV (reference sequence). Deletions cut 0 bases from V and 2 bases from J, with 8 bases between. The CDR3 runs 14 residues. CDR3 sequence reads: CASSLSRVPYEQYF. Written as DNA, the CDR3 is TGTGCCAGCAGTTTATCGAGGGTCCCCTACGAGCAGTACTTC.

The J gene is TRBJ2-7, the V gene TRBV20-1, with TRBD2 matching over 9 bases. CDR1 is DFQATT and CDR2 is SNEGSKA in the germline V gene (reference sequence). This CDR3 contains 15 residues. The ends lost 1 base at V and 4 bases at J; junction bases unmatched: 8. The CDR3 protein is CSARGSSGRKYEQYF. In nucleotides, the CDR3 is TGCAGTGCTAGAGGGTCAAGCGGGAGGAAGTACGAGCAGTACTTC.

The CDR3 sequence is CASSLEGSPTVPQHF. The CDR3 DNA is TGTGCCAGCAGCTTAGAGGGCAGCCCCACAGTGCCCCAGCATTTT. This sequence joins TRBV7-9 and TRBJ1-5, with D unclear. The germline V gene has CDR1 SEHNR and CDR2 FQNEAQ (reference sequence). Trimming cost V 1 base and J 9 bases, with 16 bases left between them. The CDR3 consists of 15 residues.

The rearrangement uses TRBV28 and TRBJ2-7; 7 bases align to TRBD2. V gave up 6 bases and J gave up 6 bases; unmatched junction bases: 8. This CDR3 has 13 residues. Germline CDR1 MDHEN, CDR2 SYDVKM. CDR3 amino acids: CASRYPGGSEQYF. In nucleotides, the CDR3 is TGTGCCAGCAGGTACCCGGGGGGATCCGAGCAGTACTTC.

The table lists this clonotype with a few counts. The J gene is TRBJ2-2, the V gene TRBV9, with 14 bases fitting TRBD2. V dropped 4 bases and J dropped 8; count of bases not matched to a gene: 16. The CDR3 sequence is 19 residues long. Germline V lookup: CDR1 SGDLS, CDR2 YYNGEE. Here the CDR3 DNA reads TGTGCCAGCAGCCTAAGCCCGGGACTAGCGGGAGTGGGTGTGGGGGAGCTGTTTTTT. It translates to CASSLSPGLAGVGVGELFF.

For the CDR3, the DNA is TGTGCCAGCAGCAAAACCACAGGGTCTACTTATAATTCACCCCTCCACTTT. This encodes CASSKTTGSTYNSPLHF. The chain is built from TRBV21-1 and TRBJ1-6; no check of the table's D call, TRBD1, against the DNA was made. TRBV21-1 is assigned pseudogene status. There are 17 residues in the CDR3.